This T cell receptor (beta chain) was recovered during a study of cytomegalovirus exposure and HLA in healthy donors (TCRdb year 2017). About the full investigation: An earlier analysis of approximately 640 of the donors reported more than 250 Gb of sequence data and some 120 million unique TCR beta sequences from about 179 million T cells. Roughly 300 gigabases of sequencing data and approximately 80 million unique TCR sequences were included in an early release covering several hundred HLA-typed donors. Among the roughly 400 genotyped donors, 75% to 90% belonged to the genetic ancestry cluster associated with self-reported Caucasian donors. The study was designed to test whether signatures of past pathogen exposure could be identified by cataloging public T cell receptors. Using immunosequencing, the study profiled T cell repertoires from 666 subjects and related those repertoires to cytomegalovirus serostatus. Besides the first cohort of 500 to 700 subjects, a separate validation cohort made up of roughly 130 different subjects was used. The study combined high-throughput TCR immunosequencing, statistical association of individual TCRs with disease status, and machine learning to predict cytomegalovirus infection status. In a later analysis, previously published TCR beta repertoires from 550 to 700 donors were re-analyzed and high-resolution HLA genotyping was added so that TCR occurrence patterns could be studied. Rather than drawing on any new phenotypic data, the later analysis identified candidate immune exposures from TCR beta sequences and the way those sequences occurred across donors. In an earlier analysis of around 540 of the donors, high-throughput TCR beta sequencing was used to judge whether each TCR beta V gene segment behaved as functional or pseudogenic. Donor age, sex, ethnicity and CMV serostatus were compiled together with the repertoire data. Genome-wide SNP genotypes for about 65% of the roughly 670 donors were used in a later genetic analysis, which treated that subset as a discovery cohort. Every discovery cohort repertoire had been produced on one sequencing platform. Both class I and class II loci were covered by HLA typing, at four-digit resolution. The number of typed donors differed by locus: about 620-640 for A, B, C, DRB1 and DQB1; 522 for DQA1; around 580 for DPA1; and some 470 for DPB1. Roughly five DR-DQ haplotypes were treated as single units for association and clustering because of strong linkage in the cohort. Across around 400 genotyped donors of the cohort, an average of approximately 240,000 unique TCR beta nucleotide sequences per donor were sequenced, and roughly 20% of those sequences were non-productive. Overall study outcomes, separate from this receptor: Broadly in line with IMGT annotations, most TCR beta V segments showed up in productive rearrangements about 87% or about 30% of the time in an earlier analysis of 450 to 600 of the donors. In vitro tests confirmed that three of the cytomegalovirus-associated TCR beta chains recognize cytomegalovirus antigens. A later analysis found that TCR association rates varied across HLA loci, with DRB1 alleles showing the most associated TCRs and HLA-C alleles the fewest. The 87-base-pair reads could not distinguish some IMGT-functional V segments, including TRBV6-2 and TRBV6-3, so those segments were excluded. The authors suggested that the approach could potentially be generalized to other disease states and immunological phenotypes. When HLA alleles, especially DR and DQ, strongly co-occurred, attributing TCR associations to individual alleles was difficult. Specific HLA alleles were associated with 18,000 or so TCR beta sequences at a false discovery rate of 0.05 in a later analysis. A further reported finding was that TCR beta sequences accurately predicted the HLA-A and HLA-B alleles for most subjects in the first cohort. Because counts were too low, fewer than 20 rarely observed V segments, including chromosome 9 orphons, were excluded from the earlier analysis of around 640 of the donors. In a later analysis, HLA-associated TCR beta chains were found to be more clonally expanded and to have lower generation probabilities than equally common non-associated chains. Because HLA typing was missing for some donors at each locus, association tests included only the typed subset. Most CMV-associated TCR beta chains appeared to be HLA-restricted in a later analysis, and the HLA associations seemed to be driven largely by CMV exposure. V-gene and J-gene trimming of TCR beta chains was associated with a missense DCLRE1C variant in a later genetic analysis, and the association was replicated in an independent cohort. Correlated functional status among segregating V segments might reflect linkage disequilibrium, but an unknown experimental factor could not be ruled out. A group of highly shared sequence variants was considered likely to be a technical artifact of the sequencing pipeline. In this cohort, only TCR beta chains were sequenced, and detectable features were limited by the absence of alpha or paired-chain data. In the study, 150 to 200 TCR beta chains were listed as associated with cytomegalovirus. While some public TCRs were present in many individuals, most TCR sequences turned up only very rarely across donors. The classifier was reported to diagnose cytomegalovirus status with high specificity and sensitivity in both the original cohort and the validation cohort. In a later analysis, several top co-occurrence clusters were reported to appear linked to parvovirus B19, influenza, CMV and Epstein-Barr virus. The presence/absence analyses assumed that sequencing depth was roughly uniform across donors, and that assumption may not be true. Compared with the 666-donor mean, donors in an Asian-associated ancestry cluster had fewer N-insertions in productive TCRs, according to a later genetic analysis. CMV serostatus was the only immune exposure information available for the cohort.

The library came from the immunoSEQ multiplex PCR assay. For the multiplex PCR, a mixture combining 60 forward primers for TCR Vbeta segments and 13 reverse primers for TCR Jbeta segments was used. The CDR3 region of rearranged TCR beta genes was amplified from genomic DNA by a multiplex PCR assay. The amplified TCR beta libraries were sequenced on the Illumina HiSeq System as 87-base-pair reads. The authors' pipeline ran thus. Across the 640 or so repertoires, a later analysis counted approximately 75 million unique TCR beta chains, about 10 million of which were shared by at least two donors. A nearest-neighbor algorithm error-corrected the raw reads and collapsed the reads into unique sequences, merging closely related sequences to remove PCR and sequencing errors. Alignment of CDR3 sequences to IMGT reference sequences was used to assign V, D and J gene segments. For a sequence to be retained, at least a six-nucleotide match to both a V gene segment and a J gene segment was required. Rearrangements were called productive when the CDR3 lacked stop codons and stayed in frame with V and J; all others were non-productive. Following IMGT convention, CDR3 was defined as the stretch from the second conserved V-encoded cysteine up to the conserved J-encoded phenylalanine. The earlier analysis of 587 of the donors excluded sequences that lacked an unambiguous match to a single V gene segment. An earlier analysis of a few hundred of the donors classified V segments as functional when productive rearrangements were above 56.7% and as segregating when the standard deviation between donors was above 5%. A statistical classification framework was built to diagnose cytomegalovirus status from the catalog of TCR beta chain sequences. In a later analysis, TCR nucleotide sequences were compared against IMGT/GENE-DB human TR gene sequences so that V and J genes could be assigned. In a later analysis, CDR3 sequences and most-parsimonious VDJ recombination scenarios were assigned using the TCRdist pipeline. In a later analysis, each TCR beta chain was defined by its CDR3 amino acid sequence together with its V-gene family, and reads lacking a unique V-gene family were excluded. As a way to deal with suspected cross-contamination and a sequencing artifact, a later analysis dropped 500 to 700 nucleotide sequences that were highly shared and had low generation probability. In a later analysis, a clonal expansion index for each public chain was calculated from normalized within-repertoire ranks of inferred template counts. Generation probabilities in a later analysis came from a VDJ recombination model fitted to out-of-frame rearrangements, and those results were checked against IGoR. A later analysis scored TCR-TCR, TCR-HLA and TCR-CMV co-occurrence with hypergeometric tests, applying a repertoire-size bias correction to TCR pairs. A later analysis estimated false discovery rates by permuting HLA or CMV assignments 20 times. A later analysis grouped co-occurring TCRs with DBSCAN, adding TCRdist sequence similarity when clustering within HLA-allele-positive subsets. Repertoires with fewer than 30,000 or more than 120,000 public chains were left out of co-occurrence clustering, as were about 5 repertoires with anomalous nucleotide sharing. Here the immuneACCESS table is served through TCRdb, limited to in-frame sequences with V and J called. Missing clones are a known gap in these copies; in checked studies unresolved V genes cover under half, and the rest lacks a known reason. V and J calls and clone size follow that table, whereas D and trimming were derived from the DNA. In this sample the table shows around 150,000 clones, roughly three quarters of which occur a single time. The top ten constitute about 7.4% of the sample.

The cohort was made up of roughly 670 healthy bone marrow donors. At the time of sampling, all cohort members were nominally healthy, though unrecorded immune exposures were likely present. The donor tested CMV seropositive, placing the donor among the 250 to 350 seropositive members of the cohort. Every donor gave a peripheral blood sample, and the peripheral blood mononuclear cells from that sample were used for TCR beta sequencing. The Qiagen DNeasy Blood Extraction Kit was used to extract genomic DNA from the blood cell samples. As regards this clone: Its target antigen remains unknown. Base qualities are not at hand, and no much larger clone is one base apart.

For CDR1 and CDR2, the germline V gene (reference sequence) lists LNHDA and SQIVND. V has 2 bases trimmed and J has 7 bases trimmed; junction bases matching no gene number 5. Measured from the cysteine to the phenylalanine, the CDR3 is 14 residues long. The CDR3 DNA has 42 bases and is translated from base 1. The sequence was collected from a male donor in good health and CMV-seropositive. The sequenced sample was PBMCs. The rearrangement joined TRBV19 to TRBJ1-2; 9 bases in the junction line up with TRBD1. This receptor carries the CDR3 CASSIRTGEAGYTF. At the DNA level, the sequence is TGTGCCAGTAGTATACGGACAGGGGAGGCTGGCTACACCTTC.